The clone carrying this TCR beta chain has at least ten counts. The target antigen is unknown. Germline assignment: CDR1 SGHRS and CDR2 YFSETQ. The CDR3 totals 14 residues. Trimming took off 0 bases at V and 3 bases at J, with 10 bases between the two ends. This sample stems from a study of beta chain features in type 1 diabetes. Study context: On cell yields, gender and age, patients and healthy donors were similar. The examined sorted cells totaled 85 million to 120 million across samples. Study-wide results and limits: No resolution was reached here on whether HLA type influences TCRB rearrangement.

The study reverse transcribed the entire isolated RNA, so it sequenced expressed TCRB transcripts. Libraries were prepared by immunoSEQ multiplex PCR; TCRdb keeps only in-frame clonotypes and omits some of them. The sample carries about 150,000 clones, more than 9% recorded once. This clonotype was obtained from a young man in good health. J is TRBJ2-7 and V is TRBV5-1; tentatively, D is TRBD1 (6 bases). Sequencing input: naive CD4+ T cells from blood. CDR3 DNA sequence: TGCGCCAGCAGCTTGGGGACAGAAAGCTACGAGCAGTACTTC. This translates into CASSLGTESYEQYF.